The subject of this entry is one T cell receptor (beta chain). Its cognate antigen is unknown. This CDR3 is also generated by other DNA sequences in the sample. The sample comes from a study of OX40 agonist ivuxolimab in advanced cancers. Study-wide results and limits: CD8+ T cells averaged more expanded clones than CD4+.

The V gene's germline CDR1 is PRHDT and CDR2 FYEKMQ (reference sequence). The CDR3 runs to 14 residues. The ends lost 6 bases at V and 7 bases at J; junction bases unmatched: 6. Sequenced by immunoSEQ multiplex PCR; TCRdb stores in-frame clones only, minus some. The table records 11,000 or so clones, 70% to 90% of them present only once. Enrollment shut out patients with autoimmune disease history or systemic immunosuppression. The source is an adult with an advanced solid tumor such as melanoma, head and neck, liver or kidney cancer. This chain connects TRBV13 to TRBJ1-6, with 7 bases that match TRBD1. This specimen was CD4+ or CD8+ T cells sorted from blood, taken in a trial of the OX40 agonist ivuxolimab. Here the CDR3 DNA reads TGTGCCAGCAGACACACAGGGGTGAATTCACCCCTCCACTTT. Protein product: CASRHTGVNSPLHF. Looking up the rest from reference TRBV13 and TRBJ1-6 gives the full variable domain: AAGVIQSPRHLIKEKRETATLKCYPIPRHDTVYWYQQGPGQDPQFLISFYEKMQSDKGSIPDRFSAQQFSDYHSELNMSSLELGDSALYFCASRHTGVNSPLHFGNGTRLTVT.